The 2 T cell receptor beta chains listed next were all sequenced from one sample in a study of identical twins. TCRdb reprocessed the 5' RACE reads via MiXCR and lists one record per CDR3 protein. The sample has approximately 230,000 distinct CDR3 sequences, 11% to 15% seen once; the top ten hold 8.5% to 10%. The specimen sequenced was memory (CD45RO+) T cells sorted from blood. The receptors were gathered from a woman aged 18-35 years in good health.

The chain joins TRBV20-1 to TRBJ1-5; no definite D call. Between the trimmed V and J ends, which lost 1 base and 3 bases, there was a span of 16 bases. CDR1 DFQATT and CDR2 SNEGSKA come from the germline V gene (reference sequence). This CDR3 region has 16 residues. The CDR3 DNA follows: TGCAGTGCTAGAGTTAGGAAAGGGAACGACAATCAGCCCCAGCATTTT. It specifies CSARVRKGNDNQPQHF.

V and J are TRBV7-2 and TRBJ2-1; the D is unclear. Per germline, CDR1 SGHTA and CDR2 FQGNSA. With 4 bases removed from V and 9 bases from J, the gap between germline ends came to 13 bases. The CDR3 has 13 residues. CDR3: CASSYQNVPEQFF. The CDR3, as DNA: TGTGCCAGCAGCTATCAAAATGTACCTGAGCAGTTCTTC.